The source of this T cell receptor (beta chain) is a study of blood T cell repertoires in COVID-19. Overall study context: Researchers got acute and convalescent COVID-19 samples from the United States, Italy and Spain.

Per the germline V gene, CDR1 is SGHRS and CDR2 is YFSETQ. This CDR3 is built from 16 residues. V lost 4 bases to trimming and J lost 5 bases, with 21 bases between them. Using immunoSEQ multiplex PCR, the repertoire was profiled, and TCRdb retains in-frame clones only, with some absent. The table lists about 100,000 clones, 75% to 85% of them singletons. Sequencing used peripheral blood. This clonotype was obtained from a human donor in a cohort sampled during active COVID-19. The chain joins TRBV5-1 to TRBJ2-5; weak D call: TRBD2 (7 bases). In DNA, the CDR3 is TGCGCCAGCAGCCCAGAGGGGAACAGGGAGGGGGAGACCCAGTACTTC. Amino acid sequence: CASSPEGNREGETQYF.